The source of this T cell receptor (beta chain) is a study of CD8+ T cells in alopecia areata. Across the whole study: For 6 to 18 months, tofacitinib was taken, and 6 months off drug followed. Affected scalp percentage determined the severity score of treated patients. Study conclusions and caveats: Elevated clonality characterized lesional scalp relative to normal scalp, particularly in alopecia totalis/universalis. Administration of tofacitinib significantly diminished scalp clonality and expanded CD8+ clones within the top 100.

Reverse transcription of extracted RNA yielded cDNA, which provided the sequencing template. Clones were read by immunoSEQ multiplex PCR, and TCRdb kept only the in-frame ones, dropping some. The sample lists around 290,000 clones; 55% to 75% were seen once. This clone was seen only once. What it binds is unknown. As for treatment: oral pan-JAK inhibitor, 5-10 mg twice daily. Germline CDR1 reads SGHNT; CDR2 reads YYREEE (reference sequence). The CDR3 is 14 residues long. Losses at the gene ends were 5 bases for V and 6 bases for J; bases not matched to a gene: 8. The J gene is TRBJ1-1, the V gene TRBV5-4; 9 nucleotides line up with TRBD1. The starting material was CD4+ T cells sorted from blood, obtained at week 24, from a patient treated with tofacitinib. The receptor comes from a human donor with alopecia areata. CDR3 sequence: CASRVQGASAEAFF. In nucleotides, the CDR3 is TGTGCCAGCAGAGTACAGGGGGCGTCTGCTGAAGCTTTCTTT.